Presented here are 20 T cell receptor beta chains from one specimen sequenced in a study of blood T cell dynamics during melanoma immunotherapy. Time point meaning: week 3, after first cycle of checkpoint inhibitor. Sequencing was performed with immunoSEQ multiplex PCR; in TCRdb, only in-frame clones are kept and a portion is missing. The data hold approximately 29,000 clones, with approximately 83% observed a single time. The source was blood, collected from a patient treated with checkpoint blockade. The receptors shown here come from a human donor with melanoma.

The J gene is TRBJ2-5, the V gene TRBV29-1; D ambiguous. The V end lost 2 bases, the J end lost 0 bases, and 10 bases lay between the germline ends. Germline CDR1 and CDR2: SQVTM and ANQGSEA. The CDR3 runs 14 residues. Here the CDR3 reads CSVEWPQYQETQYF. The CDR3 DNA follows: TGCAGCGTTGAATGGCCTCAGTACCAAGAGACCCAGTACTTC. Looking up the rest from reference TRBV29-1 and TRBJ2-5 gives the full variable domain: SAVISQKPSRDICQRGTSLTIQCQVDSQVTMMFWYRQQPGQSLTLIATANQGSEATYESGFVIDKFPISRPNLTFSTLTVSNMSPEDSSIYLCSVEWPQYQETQYFGPGTRLLVL.

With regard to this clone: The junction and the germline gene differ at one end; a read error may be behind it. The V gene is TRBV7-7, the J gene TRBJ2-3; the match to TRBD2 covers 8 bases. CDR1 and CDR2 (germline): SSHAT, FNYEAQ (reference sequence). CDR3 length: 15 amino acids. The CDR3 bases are TGTGCTAGCAGCTTAGGCGGGAGGAACGCAGATACGCAGTATTTT. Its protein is CASSLGGRNADTQYF.

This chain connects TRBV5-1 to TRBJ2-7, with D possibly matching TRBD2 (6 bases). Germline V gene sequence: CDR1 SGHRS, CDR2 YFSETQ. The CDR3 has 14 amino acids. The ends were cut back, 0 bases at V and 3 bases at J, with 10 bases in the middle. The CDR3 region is CASSLAQGLYEQYF. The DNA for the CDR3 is TGCGCCAGCAGCTTGGCCCAGGGACTCTACGAGCAGTACTTC.

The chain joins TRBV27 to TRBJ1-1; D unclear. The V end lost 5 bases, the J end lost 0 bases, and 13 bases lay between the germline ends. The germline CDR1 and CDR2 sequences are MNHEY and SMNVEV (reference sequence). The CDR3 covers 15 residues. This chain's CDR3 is CASSEARTVNTEAFF. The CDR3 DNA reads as TGTGCCAGCAGTGAGGCCCGGACGGTGAACACTGAAGCTTTCTTT.

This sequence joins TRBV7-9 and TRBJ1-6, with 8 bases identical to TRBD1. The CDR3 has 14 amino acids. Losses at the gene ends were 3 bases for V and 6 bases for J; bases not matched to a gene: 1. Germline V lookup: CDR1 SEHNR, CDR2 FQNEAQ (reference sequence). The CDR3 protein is CASSLGQVNSPLHF. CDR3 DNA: TGTGCCAGCAGCTTGGGACAGGTTAATTCACCCCTCCACTTT.

Written as DNA, the CDR3 is TGTGCCATCAGCAACTTGAGGGACTATGGCTACACCTTC. Its protein product is CAISNLRDYGYTF. The V call is TRBV10-3, the J call TRBJ1-2; no clear D gene. Germline CDR1 and CDR2: ENHRY and SYGVKD. The V gene lost 6 bases and the J gene lost 3 bases, with 11 bases spanning the gap. The CDR3 has 13 amino acids.

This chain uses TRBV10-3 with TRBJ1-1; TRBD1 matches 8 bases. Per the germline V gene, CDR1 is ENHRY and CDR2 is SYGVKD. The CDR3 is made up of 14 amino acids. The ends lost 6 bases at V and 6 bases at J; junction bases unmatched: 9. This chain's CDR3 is CAIRGTGPLAEAFF. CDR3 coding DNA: TGTGCCATCAGGGGGACAGGCCCATTGGCTGAAGCTTTCTTT.

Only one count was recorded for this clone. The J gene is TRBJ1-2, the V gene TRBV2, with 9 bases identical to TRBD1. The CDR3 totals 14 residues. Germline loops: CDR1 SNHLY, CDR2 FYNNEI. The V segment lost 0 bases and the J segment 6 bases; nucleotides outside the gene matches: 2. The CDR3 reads CASSEAQGADGYTF. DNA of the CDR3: TGTGCCAGCAGTGAAGCACAGGGGGCAGATGGCTACACCTTC. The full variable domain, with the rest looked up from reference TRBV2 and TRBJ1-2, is EPEVTQTPSHQVTQMGQEVILRCVPISNHLYFYWYRQILGQKVEFLVSFYNNEISEKSEIFDDQFSVERPDGSNFTLKIRSTKLEDSAMYFCASSEAQGADGYTFGSGTRLTVV.

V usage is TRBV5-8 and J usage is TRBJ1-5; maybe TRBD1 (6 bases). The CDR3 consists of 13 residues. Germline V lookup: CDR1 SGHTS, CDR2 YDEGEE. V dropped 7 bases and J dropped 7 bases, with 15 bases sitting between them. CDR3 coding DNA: TGTGCCAGCGAATCAAGCAGGGGACAGCCCCAGCATTTT. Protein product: CASESSRGQPQHF.

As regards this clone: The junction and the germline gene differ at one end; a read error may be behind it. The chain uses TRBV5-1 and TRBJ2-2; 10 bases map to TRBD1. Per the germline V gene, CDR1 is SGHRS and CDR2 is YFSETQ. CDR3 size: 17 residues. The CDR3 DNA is TGCGCCAGCAGCTTGGCAGGGGGACAGGGGAACAACGGGGAGCTGTTTTTT. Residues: CASSLAGGQGNNGELFF.

CDR3 sequence reads: CASSRLAVGEQFF. The CDR3 DNA reads as TGTGCCAGCAGCCGACTAGCGGTAGGTGAGCAGTTCTTC. The chain combines TRBV7-9 with TRBJ2-1, with 9 bases matching TRBD2. The CDR3 is 13 amino acids. J lost 9 bases, V lost 5 bases, and 5 bases had no gene match. CDR1 is SEHNR, CDR2 FQNEAQ, per germline (reference sequence).

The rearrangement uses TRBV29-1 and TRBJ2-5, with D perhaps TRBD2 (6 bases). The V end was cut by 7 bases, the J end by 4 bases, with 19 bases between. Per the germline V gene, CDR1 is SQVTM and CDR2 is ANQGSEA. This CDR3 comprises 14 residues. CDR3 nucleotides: TGCAGCGCTCCCGTCCGGGAGAGAGGAGAGACCCAGTACTTC. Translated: CSAPVRERGETQYF.

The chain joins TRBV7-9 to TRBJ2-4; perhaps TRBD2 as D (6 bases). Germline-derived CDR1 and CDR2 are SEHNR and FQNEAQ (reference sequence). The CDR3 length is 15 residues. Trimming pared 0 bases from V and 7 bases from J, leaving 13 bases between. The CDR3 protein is CASSLAGGTGNIQYF. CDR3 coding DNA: TGTGCCAGCAGCTTAGCGGGCGGGACCGGGAACATTCAGTACTTC.

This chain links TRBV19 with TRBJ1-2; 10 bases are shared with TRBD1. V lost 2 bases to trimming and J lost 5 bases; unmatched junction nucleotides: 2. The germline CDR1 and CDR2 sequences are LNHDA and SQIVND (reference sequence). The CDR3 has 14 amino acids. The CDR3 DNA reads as TGTGCCAGTAGTATAAGACAGGGGGCTTATGGCTACACCTTC. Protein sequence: CASSIRQGAYGYTF.

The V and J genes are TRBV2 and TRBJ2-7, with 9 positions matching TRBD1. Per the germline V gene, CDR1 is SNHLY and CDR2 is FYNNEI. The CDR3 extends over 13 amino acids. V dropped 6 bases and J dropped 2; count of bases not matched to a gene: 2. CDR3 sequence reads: CASSRTGAYEQYF. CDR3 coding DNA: TGTGCCAGCAGCAGGACAGGGGCCTACGAGCAGTACTTC. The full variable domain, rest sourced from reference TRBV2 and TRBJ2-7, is EPEVTQTPSHQVTQMGQEVILRCVPISNHLYFYWYRQILGQKVEFLVSFYNNEISEKSEIFDDQFSVERPDGSNFTLKIRSTKLEDSAMYFCASSRTGAYEQYFGPGTRLTVT.

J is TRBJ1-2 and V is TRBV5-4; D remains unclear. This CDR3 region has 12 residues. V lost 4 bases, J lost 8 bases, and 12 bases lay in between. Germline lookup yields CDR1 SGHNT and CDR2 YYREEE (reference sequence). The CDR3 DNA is TGTGCCAGCAGCATACAGCTCTCCGGCTACACCTTC. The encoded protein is CASSIQLSGYTF.

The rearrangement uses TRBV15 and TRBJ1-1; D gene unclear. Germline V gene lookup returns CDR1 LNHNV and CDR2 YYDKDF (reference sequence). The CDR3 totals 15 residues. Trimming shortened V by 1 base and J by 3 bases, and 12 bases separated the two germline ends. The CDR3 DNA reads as TGTGCCACCAGCAGAGGTCGGGGTGGGTACACTGAAGCTTTCTTT. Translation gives CATSRGRGGYTEAFF.

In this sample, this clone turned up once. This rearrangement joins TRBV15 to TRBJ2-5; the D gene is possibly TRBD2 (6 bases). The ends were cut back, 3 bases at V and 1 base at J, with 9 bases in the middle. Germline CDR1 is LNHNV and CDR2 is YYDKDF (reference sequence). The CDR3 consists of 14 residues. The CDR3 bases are TGTGCCACCAGCAGGGAGGGGATCCAAGAGACCCAGTACTTC. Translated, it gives CATSREGIQETQYF. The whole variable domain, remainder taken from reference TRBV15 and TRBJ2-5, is DAMVIQNPRYQVTQFGKPVTLSCSQTLNHNVMYWYQQKSSQAPKLLFHYYDKDFNNEADTPDNFQSRRPNTSFCFLDIRSPGLGDTAMYLCATSREGIQETQYFGPGTRLLVL.

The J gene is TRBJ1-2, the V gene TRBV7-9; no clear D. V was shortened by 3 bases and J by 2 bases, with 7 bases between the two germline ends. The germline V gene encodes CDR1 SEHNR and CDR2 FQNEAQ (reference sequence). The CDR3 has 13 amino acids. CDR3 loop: CASSFAQNYGYTF. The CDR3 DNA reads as TGTGCCAGCAGCTTCGCACAGAACTATGGCTACACCTTC. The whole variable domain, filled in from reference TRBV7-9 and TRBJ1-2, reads DTGVSQNPRHKITKRGQNVTFRCDPISEHNRLYWYRQTLGQGPEFLTYFQNEAQLEKSRLLSDRFSAERPKGSFSTLEIQRTEQGDSAMYLCASSFAQNYGYTFGSGTRLTVV.

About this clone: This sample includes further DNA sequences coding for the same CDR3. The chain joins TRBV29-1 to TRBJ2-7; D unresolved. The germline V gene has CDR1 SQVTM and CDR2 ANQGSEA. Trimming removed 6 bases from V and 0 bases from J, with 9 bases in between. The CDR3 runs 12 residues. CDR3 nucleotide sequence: TGCAGCGTGGAGACGGACTCCTACGAGCAGTACTTC. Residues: CSVETDSYEQYF.